This TCR beta chain emerged from a study of T cells in localized non-small cell lung cancer. The study's findings and limits: Longer overall survival was seen with higher T cell density measured in blood. Adjacent lung was found to contain a median about 50 of the top 100 tumor clones.

On this clone: Its antigen is still unknown.

Trimming cost V 3 bases and J 2 bases, with 5 bases left between them. The germline CDR1 and CDR2 sequences are SEHNR and FQNEAQ (reference sequence). This CDR3 comprises 12 residues. Sequenced by immunoSEQ multiplex PCR; TCRdb stores in-frame clones only, minus some. This table has roughly 35,000 clones, roughly 89% appearing once. This receptor was obtained from a woman aged 35 to 70 with stage I lung adenocarcinoma. The J gene is TRBJ2-7, the V gene TRBV7-9, with D hard to call. The specimen comprised peripheral blood, sampled before any cancer treatment. CDR3 nucleotides: TGTGCCAGCAGCTTGCAGCCCTACGAGCAGTACTTC. Encoded protein: CASSLQPYEQYF.